This is a list of T cell receptor beta chains from one sample in a study of type 1 regulatory T cells. One entry per CDR3 protein results from TCRdb running MiXCR on the reads. The sample consists of around 65,000 distinct CDR3 sequences, roughly half of them appearing once. No antigens are known for them. The sequenced material came from cultured non-Tr1 T cells, either the whole culture or a sorted T cell fraction (not recorded which). The source is a human donor in good health. CDR3s include the opening cysteine and the closing phenylalanine or tryptophan. D genes are given only for firm matches. Rows give clone size only sometimes, using once, few, many, or a class for an expanded clone.

TRBV7-8	NA	NA	TRBJ1-1	CASSPRSGTEAFF	TGTGCCAGCAGCCCCCGATCAGGCACTGAAGCTTTCTTT
TRBV4-1	NA	few	TRBJ2-7	CASSQGDEYEQYF	TGCGCCAGCAGCCAAGGGGATGAGTACGAGCAGTACTTC
TRBV4-1	TRBD1	NA	TRBJ2-3	CASSPGTTGSPDTQYF	TGCGCCAGCAGCCCGGGGACGACAGGGTCCCCAGATACGCAGTATTTT
TRBV9	TRBD1	NA	TRBJ1-6	CASSVGGQRNSPLHF	TGTGCCAGCAGCGTCGGGGGACAGAGAAATTCACCCCTCCACTTT
TRBV5-1	TRBD2	few	TRBJ2-3	CASRRTSATDTQYF	TGCGCCAGCAGGCGGACTAGCGCCACAGATACGCAGTATTTT
TRBV20-1	NA	NA	TRBJ1-1	CSARDVASAIHTEAFF	TGCAGTGCTAGAGATGTGGCATCTGCTATCCACACTGAAGCTTTCTTT
TRBV6-2/TRBV6-3	NA	NA	TRBJ1-1	CASSYLGITEAFF	TGTGCCAGCAGTTATCTGGGGATCACTGAAGCTTTCTTT
TRBV14	NA	few	TRBJ2-1	CASSLAGGRKQFF	TGTGCCAGCAGCCTCGCCGGGGGGCGTAAGCAGTTCTTC
TRBV28	TRBD1	few	TRBJ1-2	CASSMTGKYGYTF	TGTGCCAGCAGTATGACAGGGAAGTATGGCTACACCTTC
TRBV7-9	NA	NA	TRBJ1-1	CASSSTGNTEAFF	TGTGCCAGCAGCTCAACAGGGAACACTGAAGCTTTCTTT
TRBV5-6	NA	once	TRBJ2-1	CASSLLGEQFF	TGTGCCAGCAGCTTGTTAGGTGAGCAGTTCTTC
TRBV2	NA	NA	TRBJ2-2	CASSRMGPNTGELFF	TGTGCCAGCAGTAGAATGGGTCCGAACACCGGGGAGCTGTTTTTT
TRBV5-1	NA	once	TRBJ2-2	CASTRQGGTGELFF	TGCGCCAGCACCAGGCAGGGGGGCACCGGGGAGCTGTTTTTT
TRBV5-1	NA	few	TRBJ2-7	CASSLGLGSPYEQYF	TGCGCCAGCAGCTTGGGATTGGGATCCCCCTACGAGCAGTACTTC
TRBV11-2	TRBD1	NA	TRBJ1-2	CASGERTGSGYTF	TGTGCCAGCGGGGAGAGGACAGGGTCTGGCTACACCTTC
TRBV28	NA	NA	TRBJ2-7	CASTPTGRTYEQYF	TGTGCCAGCACCCCAACTGGCCGTACCTACGAGCAGTACTTC
TRBV12-3/TRBV12-4	TRBD1	large	TRBJ1-2	CASSPDRGRLDGYTF	TGTGCCAGCAGTCCAGACAGGGGGCGCCTTGATGGCTACACCTTC
TRBV6-1	NA	NA	TRBJ1-5	CASSEALRTQPQHF	TGTGCCAGCAGTGAAGCGCTCCGGACCCAGCCCCAGCATTTT
TRBV2	NA	few	TRBJ2-2	CASSIGVAGELFF	TGTGCCAGCAGTATTGGGGTCGCCGGGGAGCTGTTTTTT
TRBV5-1	NA	NA	TRBJ1-3	CASSSHRADSGNTIYF	TGCGCCAGCAGCTCCCACCGGGCAGACTCTGGAAACACCATATATTTT
TRBV20-1	NA	NA	TRBJ2-2	CSARDWGRNTGELFF	TGCAGTGCTAGAGATTGGGGACGAAACACCGGGGAGCTGTTTTTT
TRBV5-5	TRBD2	NA	TRBJ2-5	CASSLGLPGETQYF	TGTGCCAGCAGCCTGGGACTACCCGGAGAGACCCAGTACTTC
TRBV4-1	TRBD1	NA	TRBJ1-2	CASSQEGQGAYGYTF	TGCGCCAGCAGCCAAGAGGGACAGGGCGCCTATGGCTACACCTTC
TRBV7-2	NA	NA	TRBJ2-2	CASSLDSGELFF	TGTGCCAGCAGCTTAGATTCTGGGGAGCTGTTTTTT
TRBV11-2	NA	NA	TRBJ1-2	CASSFRGNYGYTF	TGTGCCAGCAGCTTTCGGGGTAACTATGGCTACACCTTC
TRBV12-3/TRBV12-4	NA	NA	TRBJ2-7	CASSRGPYEQYF	TGTGCCAGCAGCAGGGGCCCCTACGAGCAGTACTTC